The rows below give T cell receptor beta chains drawn from one sample of a study of blood T cell repertoires in COVID-19. Profiling relied on immunoSEQ multiplex PCR, and the TCRdb table lists in-frame clones only, not all of them. Altogether 90,000 to 140,000 clones are present, around 76% being singletons, with the ten largest covering roughly 21%. The sample taken for sequencing was peripheral blood. The receptors shown here come from a woman in her 70s with acute or convalescent COVID-19. CDR3s include the opening cysteine and the closing phenylalanine or tryptophan. D genes are given only for firm matches. Not every row has a clone size; where given, it reads once, few, many or a size class.

CDR3 DNA	CDR3 protein	V gene	J gene	D gene	clone size
TGTGCCAGCAGTTACTCGACCGGGTACGAGACCCAGTACTTC	CASSYSTGYETQYF	TRBV6-5	TRBJ2-5	-	-
TGTGCCAGCAGGCGAGGCGGAGGAAACACCATATATTTT	CASRRGGGNTIYF	TRBV27	TRBJ1-3	-	-
TGTGCCAGCAGTTTAGGACAGGCCAACTATGGCTACACCTTC	CASSLGQANYGYTF	TRBV28	TRBJ1-2	TRBD1	once
TGTGCCAGCGGGAGAGAGACCCAGTACTTC	CASGRETQYF	TRBV25-1	TRBJ2-5	-	-
TGTGCCAGCAGTTTATCGGGGGGGCTGTATAATTCACCCCTCCACTTT	CASSLSGGLYNSPLHF	TRBV27	TRBJ1-6	-	-
TGTGCCAGCAGTCCGGCCGGGGGGCAGGGCACTGAAGCTTTCTTT	CASSPAGGQGTEAFF	TRBV27	TRBJ1-1	-	-
TGTGCCAGCAGTTTGCGGGGACAGCCAAGGGAGGACACTGAAGCTTTCTTT	CASSLRGQPREDTEAFF	TRBV28	TRBJ1-1	TRBD1	-
TGTGCCAGCTCGACTCGACAGGGTGGAGCAACTAATGAAAAACTGTTTTTT	CASSTRQGGATNEKLFF	TRBV3-1/TRBV3-2	TRBJ1-4	TRBD1	-
TGTGCCATCAGAGGACAGGGGGTGACAGATACGCAGTATTTT	CAIRGQGVTDTQYF	TRBV10-3	TRBJ2-3	TRBD1	-
TGTGCCATCAGTGAGTGGACAGGAGACAACTATGGCTACACCTTC	CAISEWTGDNYGYTF	TRBV10-3	TRBJ1-2	TRBD1	few
TGTGCCACCAGCAGGAGCGGGAGAGAGACCCAGTACTTC	CATSRSGRETQYF	TRBV15	TRBJ2-5	TRBD2	medium-sized
TGTGCCAGCAGTGTGAGGACAGGAGGCTACACCTTC	CASSVRTGGYTF	TRBV25-1	TRBJ1-2	TRBD1	-
TGCGCCAGCAGCCAAGATGCAGCGGGGGGGATAAATGAGCAGTTCTTC	CASSQDAAGGINEQFF	TRBV4-1	TRBJ2-1	TRBD2	-
TGTGCCAGCAGTGAAAGGACAGGGAAGGATTCACCCCTCCACTTT	CASSERTGKDSPLHF	TRBV25-1	TRBJ1-6	TRBD1	once
TGTGCCAGCAGCTTGGGGGGACTAGCGGGCACCGGGGAGCTGTTTTTT	CASSLGGLAGTGELFF	TRBV5-4	TRBJ2-2	TRBD2	-
TGTGCCAGTAGTATAGCGAACAGTCAATCTGGGGCCAACGTCCTGACTTTC	CASSIANSQSGANVLTF	TRBV19	TRBJ2-6	-	-
TGTGCCAGCAGCGTGAAGGAAGCGGGAAATACACCCCTCCACTTT	CASSVKEAGNTPLHF	TRBV9	TRBJ1-6	-	-
TGCAGCGTCTCCGGACTACCTAGCACAGATACGCAGTATTTT	CSVSGLPSTDTQYF	TRBV29-1	TRBJ2-3	-	-
TGCGCCAGCAGCGCCTCCGGGACTACGAACACCGGGGAGCTGTTTTTT	CASSASGTTNTGELFF	TRBV5-1	TRBJ2-2	TRBD2	-
TGTGCCAGCAGTTACTCAGGGCAGGGCCTTAATCAGCCCCAGCATTTT	CASSYSGQGLNQPQHF	TRBV6-6	TRBJ1-5	-	-
TGTGCCAGCAGCCAAGTGGGGACAGGGCAAGAGACCCAGTACTTC	CASSQVGTGQETQYF	TRBV3-1/TRBV3-2	TRBJ2-5	TRBD1	-
TGTGCCAGCAATCCGACAGGGCTTCCTAATGAAAAACTGTTTTTT	CASNPTGLPNEKLFF	TRBV2	TRBJ1-4	TRBD1	-
TGTGCCAGCAGCTCCCAGGGGGCGCGCATATCCAATGGCTACACCTTC	CASSSQGARISNGYTF	TRBV7-8	TRBJ1-2	TRBD1	-
TGTGCCTGGAGTGTCGGGGGTGGAAACACCATATATTTT	CAWSVGGGNTIYF	TRBV30	TRBJ1-3	-	-
TGTGCCAGTAGTATAACGGGGATGGGTCAGCCCCAGCATTTT	CASSITGMGQPQHF	TRBV19	TRBJ1-5	-	few
TGTGCCAGCAGCTACTCCGGGACAGGGTTAGGGCTAGAAAAACTGTTTTTT	CASSYSGTGLGLEKLFF	TRBV7-9	TRBJ1-4	TRBD1	-
TGTGCCAGCAGCCTAGGACAGAACTATGGCTACACCTTC	CASSLGQNYGYTF	TRBV6-1	TRBJ1-2	-	-
TGTGCCAGCAGCTTGTTCGGAGCTGGAAACACCATATATTTT	CASSLFGAGNTIYF	TRBV5-4	TRBJ1-3	-	-
TGCGCCAGCCGCACACTAGCGGGGGGGCCTGAGCAGTTCTTC	CASRTLAGGPEQFF	TRBV4-3	TRBJ2-1	TRBD2	-
TGTGCCAGCAGTTCTCGGACAGGGGGATTCTATGGCTACACCTTC	CASSSRTGGFYGYTF	TRBV27	TRBJ1-2	TRBD1	once
TGCGCCAGCAGTGAGTCGCGGGGTTACGAGCAGTACTTC	CASSESRGYEQYF	TRBV10-1	TRBJ2-7	-	once
TGTGCTAGTGGTTTGGTACCTCCTGTTGCGAGGAATGGCTACACCTTC	CASGLVPPVARNGYTF	TRBV12-5	TRBJ1-2	-	-
TGTGCCAGCAGTTACCAGGGTCACTATGGCTACACCTTC	CASSYQGHYGYTF	TRBV6-5	TRBJ1-2	-	-
TGTGCCAGCAGCTTAGAGGGACAGTGGGGGAGTGGGGACACTGAAGCTTTCTTT	CASSLEGQWGSGDTEAFF	TRBV7-2	TRBJ1-1	TRBD1	-
TGTGCCAGCAGCTTAGCCTCCCACAATGAGCAGTTCTTC	CASSLASHNEQFF	TRBV7-7	TRBJ2-1	-	-
TGCGCCAGCAGCTTTAGCTCCAACTATGGCTACACCTTC	CASSFSSNYGYTF	TRBV5-1	TRBJ1-2	-	-
TGCGCCAGCAGCTTATCCCCGACAGGAAGCACTGAAGCTTTCTTT	CASSLSPTGSTEAFF	TRBV4-1	TRBJ1-1	-	-
TGTGCCAGCAGCTTGGCCCCCGGCAGGGATAATTCACCCCTCCACTTT	CASSLAPGRDNSPLHF	TRBV5-5	TRBJ1-6	-	medium-sized
TGTGCCACCAGCAGAGAGCCGGGATCTTCGGCCTCTGGGGCCAACGTCCTGACTTTC	CATSREPGSSASGANVLTF	TRBV15	TRBJ2-6	-	-